Listed below are T cell receptor beta chains from one sample, sequenced in a study of CD8 T cells in ankylosing spondylitis. TCRdb reprocessed the 5' RACE reads via MiXCR and lists one record per CDR3 protein. The sample has about 360,000 distinct CDR3 sequences; 20% are singletons. Sample: blood, either unsorted or a sorted T cell fraction (not recorded which). These receptors all come from a male donor with ankylosing spondylitis or in good health (not recorded which). Both conserved end residues are part of each CDR3. Fields, in order: clone size, J gene, V gene, CDR3 length, D gene, CDR3 DNA, CDR3 protein. D genes are given only for firm matches. A row's size may be missing; if present it is once, few, many or a size class.

clone size: -
J gene: TRBJ2-5
V gene: TRBV9
CDR3 length: 15
D gene: TRBD1
CDR3 DNA: TGTGCCAGCAGCGACTCGACAGGGTATGGGGAGACCCAGTACTTC
CDR3 protein: CASSDSTGYGETQYF

clone size: -
J gene: TRBJ2-1
V gene: TRBV3-1
CDR3 length: 13
D gene: -
CDR3 DNA: TGTGCCAGCAGCCAAGTAGAGGACAATGAGCAGTTCTTC
CDR3 protein: CASSQVEDNEQFF

clone size: -
J gene: TRBJ2-7
V gene: TRBV4-1
CDR3 length: 15
D gene: TRBD2
CDR3 DNA: TGCGCCAGCAGCCTGACACGGGGGGGAACCTACGAGCAGTACTTC
CDR3 protein: CASSLTRGGTYEQYF

clone size: -
J gene: TRBJ2-7
V gene: TRBV28
CDR3 length: 16
D gene: TRBD1
CDR3 DNA: TGTGCCAGCAGTTTCCACGACAGGGTCAATCCGTACGAGCAGTACTTC
CDR3 protein: CASSFHDRVNPYEQYF

clone size: -
J gene: TRBJ2-7
V gene: TRBV15
CDR3 length: 15
D gene: TRBD1
CDR3 DNA: TGTGCCACCAGCAGCGCCCGGGACAGGGGGTACGAGCAGTACTTC
CDR3 protein: CATSSARDRGYEQYF

clone size: -
J gene: TRBJ2-7
V gene: TRBV7-7
CDR3 length: 15
D gene: TRBD2
CDR3 DNA: TGTGCTAGCAGCCGAATTTGGGGGGGGACCTACGAGCAGTACTTC
CDR3 protein: CASSRIWGGTYEQYF

clone size: few
J gene: TRBJ2-3
V gene: TRBV3-1
CDR3 length: 16
D gene: -
CDR3 DNA: TGTGCCAGCAGCCAAGAGGGGGCACGGTCCCTGGATACGCAGTATTTT
CDR3 protein: CASSQEGARSLDTQYF

clone size: -
J gene: TRBJ1-1
V gene: TRBV7-9
CDR3 length: 15
D gene: TRBD1
CDR3 DNA: TGTGCCAGCAGCCCGGGACAGGGGGCGTACACTGAAGCTTTCTTT
CDR3 protein: CASSPGQGAYTEAFF

clone size: -
J gene: TRBJ2-7
V gene: TRBV5-1
CDR3 length: 14
D gene: -
CDR3 DNA: TGCGCCAGTACCGCAGGGACCATACGTTATGAGCAGTACTTC
CDR3 protein: CASTAGTIRYEQYF

clone size: -
J gene: TRBJ2-7
V gene: TRBV20-1
CDR3 length: 15
D gene: -
CDR3 DNA: TGCAGTGCTAGGGCTAGGGCTCGATCGGACTACGAGCAGTACTTC
CDR3 protein: CSARARARSDYEQYF

clone size: few
J gene: TRBJ2-7
V gene: TRBV5-5
CDR3 length: 15
D gene: -
CDR3 DNA: TGTGCCAGCAGCTTGGAGTGGACGGCAGCCTACGAGCAGTACTTC
CDR3 protein: CASSLEWTAAYEQYF

clone size: -
J gene: TRBJ2-7
V gene: TRBV27
CDR3 length: 15
D gene: -
CDR3 DNA: TGTGCCAGCAGTTCTCTCTACACTATAATCTACGAGCAGTACTTC
CDR3 protein: CASSSLYTIIYEQYF

clone size: -
J gene: TRBJ2-4
V gene: TRBV3-1
CDR3 length: 18
D gene: TRBD2
CDR3 DNA: TGTGCCAGCAGCCCCGTTGGACTAGCGGGGATAGCCAAAAACATTCAGTACTTC
CDR3 protein: CASSPVGLAGIAKNIQYF

clone size: -
J gene: TRBJ1-2
V gene: TRBV28
CDR3 length: 16
D gene: -
CDR3 DNA: TGTGCCAGCACCAATCGGGGGGGCGAGCTGGGCTATGGCTACACCTTC
CDR3 protein: CASTNRGGELGYGYTF

clone size: -
J gene: TRBJ1-2
V gene: TRBV12-3/TRBV12-4
CDR3 length: 15
D gene: TRBD1
CDR3 DNA: TGTGCCAGCAGACCGGGACAGTGGTTAAACTATGGCTACACCTTC
CDR3 protein: CASRPGQWLNYGYTF

clone size: -
J gene: TRBJ2-2
V gene: TRBV14
CDR3 length: 14
D gene: -
CDR3 DNA: TGTGCCAGCAGCGAACGGACCTACACCGGGGAGCTGTTTTTT
CDR3 protein: CASSERTYTGELFF

clone size: many
J gene: TRBJ2-1
V gene: TRBV27
CDR3 length: 14
D gene: -
CDR3 DNA: TGTGCCAGCAGTTTGGGTACGAGAGACAATGAGCAGTTCTTC
CDR3 protein: CASSLGTRDNEQFF

clone size: -
J gene: TRBJ2-3
V gene: TRBV11-2
CDR3 length: 15
D gene: TRBD2
CDR3 DNA: TGTGCCAGCAGCTTAGTCCCCACGGGGGGGGATACGCAGTATTTT
CDR3 protein: CASSLVPTGGDTQYF

clone size: few
J gene: TRBJ2-7
V gene: TRBV4-1
CDR3 length: 12
D gene: -
CDR3 DNA: TGCGCCAGCAGCCAAGATAGGAGATTCCAGTACTTC
CDR3 protein: CASSQDRRFQYF

clone size: few
J gene: TRBJ2-5
V gene: TRBV7-9
CDR3 length: 15
D gene: TRBD2
CDR3 DNA: TGTGCCAGCAGCTTAGGGGGACTAGCGGGAGAGACCCAGTACTTC
CDR3 protein: CASSLGGLAGETQYF

clone size: few
J gene: TRBJ2-5
V gene: TRBV5-1
CDR3 length: 16
D gene: TRBD2
CDR3 DNA: TGCGCCAGCAGCTTAGGGACTAGCGGGGACGAGGAGACCCAGTACTTC
CDR3 protein: CASSLGTSGDEETQYF

clone size: -
J gene: TRBJ1-1
V gene: TRBV5-6
CDR3 length: 15
D gene: -
CDR3 DNA: TGTGCCAGCAGCTCCCTGGGCAGGATGAACACTGAAGCTTTCTTT
CDR3 protein: CASSSLGRMNTEAFF

clone size: -
J gene: TRBJ1-2
V gene: TRBV15
CDR3 length: 15
D gene: -
CDR3 DNA: TGTGCCACCAGCAGAGAAATTGCGAGGAGCTATGGCTACACCTTC
CDR3 protein: CATSREIARSYGYTF

clone size: few
J gene: TRBJ2-1
V gene: TRBV15
CDR3 length: 16
D gene: -
CDR3 DNA: TGTGCCACCAGCGTACGACTAGGAGAGGTCTACAATGAGCAGTTCTTC
CDR3 protein: CATSVRLGEVYNEQFF

clone size: -
J gene: TRBJ2-3
V gene: TRBV4-1
CDR3 length: 17
D gene: TRBD2
CDR3 DNA: TGCGCCAGCAGCCCTTGGAGGGGGACTAGCGGCACAGATACGCAGTATTTT
CDR3 protein: CASSPWRGTSGTDTQYF

clone size: -
J gene: TRBJ1-1
V gene: TRBV4-1
CDR3 length: 13
D gene: -
CDR3 DNA: TGCGCCAGCAGCCGGGGACAGAACACTGAAGCTTTCTTT
CDR3 protein: CASSRGQNTEAFF